Included here is one TCR beta chain sequence, with context. This clone was counted only a few times. Its antigen is not yet known. Base qualities are missing; no much larger clone stands one base away. Including the terminal cysteine and phenylalanine, the CDR3 comprises 12 residues. CDR3 DNA only is kept here, 36 bases in frame from base 1. CDR1 SNHLY and CDR2 FYNNEI are derived from the germline V gene. Unmatched junction bases come to 3, with V trimmed by 4 bases and J by 7 bases. The data derive from a study of cytomegalovirus exposure and HLA in healthy donors (dated 2017 in TCRdb). A note on the overall study: An earlier analysis of several hundred of the donors reported about 300 Gb of sequence data and approximately 120 million unique TCR beta sequences obtained from 180 million or so T cells. Of the approximately 400 genotyped donors, 81% were placed in the genetic ancestry cluster associated with self-reported Caucasian donors. The study aimed to test whether cataloging public T cell receptors could reveal signatures of past pathogen exposure. Four to six DR-DQ haplotypes were handled as single units for association and clustering, since linkage in the cohort was strong. The study profiled the T cell repertoires of 500 to 800 subjects by immunosequencing and related them to cytomegalovirus serostatus. An earlier analysis of around 580 of the donors used high-throughput TCR beta sequencing to judge whether each TCR beta V gene segment behaved as functional or pseudogenic. Donor age, sex, ethnicity and CMV serostatus were compiled alongside the repertoire data. In a later analysis, previously published TCR beta repertoires from 600 to 850 donors were re-analyzed and high-resolution HLA genotyping was added so that TCR occurrence patterns could be studied. To predict cytomegalovirus infection status, the study brought together high-throughput TCR immunosequencing, statistical association of individual TCRs with disease status, and machine learning. Besides the first cohort of around 700 subjects, a separate validation cohort made up of 120 different subjects was used. Across some 400 genotyped donors of the cohort, an average of about 240,000 unique TCR beta nucleotide sequences per donor were sequenced, and about a sixth of those sequences were non-productive. Approximately 310 gigabases of sequencing data and roughly 90 million unique TCR sequences were included in an early release covering several hundred HLA-typed donors. Typing coverage varied by locus: roughly 629-640 donors for A, B, C, DRB1 and DQB1; around 560 for DQA1; more than 600 for DPA1; 450 to 480 for DPB1. All discovery cohort repertoires had been generated using a single sequencing platform. Rather than drawing on any new phenotypic data, the later analysis identified candidate immune exposures from TCR beta sequences and the way those sequences occurred across donors. Both class I and class II loci were covered by HLA typing, at four-digit resolution. A later genetic analysis took genome-wide SNP genotypes for about 55% of the 666 donors and used that subset as a discovery cohort.

Libraries were built with the immunoSEQ multiplex PCR assay. For the multiplex PCR, a mixture combining 60 forward primers for TCR Vbeta segments and 13 reverse primers for TCR Jbeta segments was used. A multiplex PCR assay on genomic DNA amplified the CDR3 region of rearranged TCR beta genes. On the Illumina HiSeq System, the amplified TCR beta libraries were sequenced as 87-base-pair reads. The paper's processing steps were these. In a later analysis, approximately 74 million unique TCR beta chains were counted across the approximately 640 repertoires, and around 11 million of these chains were shared by at least two donors. Raw reads were error-corrected and collapsed into unique sequences by a nearest-neighbor algorithm in which closely related sequences were merged to remove PCR and sequencing errors. To assign V, D and J gene segments, CDR3 sequences were aligned to IMGT reference sequences. Each retained sequence needed at least a six-nucleotide match to both a V gene segment and a J gene segment. Rearrangements were classified as productive when the CDR3 lacked stop codons and remained in frame with V and J, and all other rearrangements were classified as non-productive. Following IMGT convention, CDR3 was defined as the stretch from the second conserved V-encoded cysteine to the conserved J-encoded phenylalanine. Sequences without an unambiguous match to a single V gene segment were excluded from the earlier analysis of over 500 of the donors. In an earlier analysis of approximately 590 of the donors, V segments were called functional above 56.7% productive rearrangements and were called segregating when the between-donor standard deviation exceeded 5%. A statistical classification framework was developed to diagnose cytomegalovirus status using the catalog of TCR beta chain sequences. In a later analysis, TCR nucleotide sequences were compared against IMGT/GENE-DB human TR gene sequences so that V and J genes could be assigned. A later analysis assigned CDR3 sequences and most-parsimonious VDJ recombination scenarios with the TCRdist pipeline. A later analysis defined each TCR beta chain by its CDR3 amino acid sequence plus V-gene family, and excluded reads lacking a unique V-gene family. A later analysis removed 592 highly shared, low-generation-probability nucleotide sequences to deal with suspected cross-contamination and a sequencing artifact. In a later analysis, a clonal expansion index was calculated for each public chain from normalized within-repertoire ranks of inferred template counts. A later analysis computed generation probabilities with a VDJ recombination model fitted to out-of-frame rearrangements, and checked the results against IGoR. A later analysis scored TCR-TCR, TCR-HLA and TCR-CMV co-occurrence with hypergeometric tests, applying a repertoire-size bias correction to TCR pairs. A later analysis estimated false discovery rates by permuting HLA or CMV assignments 20 times. In a later analysis, co-occurring TCRs were grouped with DBSCAN, and TCRdist sequence similarity was added when clustering was performed within HLA-allele-positive subsets. For co-occurrence clustering, repertoires with fewer than 30,000 or more than 120,000 public chains were excluded, along with a handful of repertoires with anomalous nucleotide sharing. TCRdb stores this immuneACCESS table with in-frame sequences only. Part of the clones is absent; in the studies checked, under half of the shortfall reflects unresolved V genes, and no reason is known for the rest. The D gene and trimming were derived from the DNA, and the V and J assignments and clone size from that table. The sample yields 130,000 to 150,000 clones; more than 75% were counted once. Of the sample, 3.5% to 5% is held by the ten largest clones.

What the authors observed across the whole study: Linkage disequilibrium might explain the correlated functional status among segregating V segments, but an unknown experimental factor could not be ruled out. Most TCR sequences were observed very rarely across donors, whereas some public TCRs were present in many individuals. At a false discovery rate of 0.05, a later analysis linked 15,000 to 20,000 TCR beta sequences to specific HLA alleles. Because counts were too low, roughly 17 rarely observed V segments, including chromosome 9 orphons, were left out of the earlier analysis of about 500 of the donors. The 87-base-pair reads could not distinguish some IMGT-functional V segments, including TRBV6-2 and TRBV6-3, so those segments were excluded. According to a later analysis, most CMV-associated TCR beta chains appeared to be HLA-restricted, and the HLA associations seemed to be driven largely by CMV exposure. According to a later analysis, parvovirus B19, influenza, CMV and Epstein-Barr virus appeared linked to several top co-occurrence clusters. In a later analysis, the rate of TCR association differed among HLA loci, with DRB1 alleles having the most associated TCRs and HLA-C alleles having the fewest. Sequencing depth was assumed to be roughly uniform across donors in the presence/absence analyses, though that assumption may not hold. A further reported finding was that TCR beta sequences accurately predicted the HLA-A and HLA-B alleles for most subjects in the first cohort. The only immune exposure information available for the cohort was CMV serostatus. A cluster of highly shared sequence variants was judged likely to be a technical artifact of the sequencing pipeline. The study gave a list of over 150 TCR beta chains associated with cytomegalovirus. In a later genetic analysis, a missense DCLRE1C variant was associated with V-gene and J-gene trimming of TCR beta chains, and the association was replicated in an independent cohort. Because HLA typing was unavailable for some donors at each locus, only the typed subset was used in association tests. According to the authors, the approach could potentially be generalized to other disease states and immunological phenotypes. Assigning TCR associations to individual alleles was difficult when HLA alleles, especially DR and DQ, strongly co-occurred. In vitro tests confirmed that a few of the cytomegalovirus-associated TCR beta chains recognize cytomegalovirus antigens. The classifier was reported to diagnose cytomegalovirus status with high specificity and sensitivity in both the original cohort and the validation cohort. This cohort had only TCR beta chains sequenced, and the lack of alpha or paired-chain data limited which features could be detected. Compared with the approximately 720-donor mean, donors in an Asian-associated ancestry cluster had fewer N-insertions in productive TCRs, according to a later genetic analysis. A later analysis found that HLA-associated TCR beta chains were more clonally expanded and had lower generation probabilities than equally common non-associated chains. An earlier analysis of around 540 of the donors showed that most TCR beta V segments appeared in productive rearrangements either about 87% or about 30% of the time, which broadly matched IMGT annotations.

The cohort consisted of some 670 healthy bone marrow donors. All cohort members were sampled while nominally healthy, although unrecorded immune exposures were likely present. The donor was CMV seronegative and was included in the group of a few hundred seronegative cohort members. Every donor gave a peripheral blood sample, and the peripheral blood mononuclear cells from that sample were used for TCR beta sequencing. Genomic DNA extraction from the blood cell samples was performed with the Qiagen DNeasy Blood Extraction Kit. Recombination connected TRBV2 to TRBJ1-1; the central 7 bases match TRBD1. This clonotype was obtained from a man between 18 and 29 years old in good health and CMV-seronegative. Source material: PBMCs. The CDR3 region reads CASSAQGLEAFF. The nucleotide sequence is TGTGCCAGCAGTGCACAGGGGCTTGAAGCTTTCTTT.